The clone carrying this TCR beta chain has more than one count but fewer than ten. Its antigen is unknown. Profiled with immunoSEQ multiplex PCR; TCRdb holds only in-frame clones, not every one. This table has tens of thousands of clones, roughly 53% appearing once. These data come from a study of cytotoxic CD8 clonotypes in ibrutinib-treated CLL. In the study overall: In all, roughly 11 patients were relapsed/refractory, under 16 were treatment-naive and some 17 were IGHV unmutated. General study points: Clonality went up at ibrutinib response and then declined back toward baseline at progression. Rare overall, public clonotypes shrank or held steady under therapy.

The source was PBMCs, collected after 12 months of ibrutinib treatment. This TCR came from a human donor with chronic lymphocytic leukemia.

CDR3 nucleotides: TGTGCCAGTAGTTTCTCCCGGGTAGCGGGAGGCATAGGTGGGGAGCTGTTTTTT. Translation gives CASSFSRVAGGIGGELFF. The chain joins TRBV19 to TRBJ2-2, with 10 bases matching TRBD2. V shed 5 bases, J shed 8 bases, and the junction held 17 bases outside the gene matches. Per germline, CDR1 LNHDA and CDR2 SQIVND (reference sequence). This CDR3 is 18 amino acids long. The full variable domain, in which reference TRBV19 and TRBJ2-2 provide the parts outside the CDR3, is DGGITQSPKYLFRKEGQNVTLSCEQNLNHDAMYWYRQDPGQGLRLIYYSQIVNDFQKGDIAEGYSVSREKKESFPLTVTSAQKNPTAFYLCASSFSRVAGGIGGELFFGEGSRLTVL.